This paragraph reports one T cell receptor beta chain. Its antigen is not yet known. Per-nucleotide qualities are absent, and no much larger clonotype sits a single base away. The entry originates in a study of T cell changes during pregnancy in multiple sclerosis (dated by TCRdb to 2018 to 2020). Broadly, across the study: The study examined how the T cell repertoire changed over the course of pregnancy in women with multiple sclerosis.

Libraries were built with the immunoSEQ multiplex PCR assay. The table comes from immuneACCESS by way of TCRdb, which keeps in-frame sequences with V and J called. Part of the clones is missing from these tables; in studies checked, under half for an unresolved V gene and the rest for unknown reasons. The sample profile shows 130,000 or so clones; roughly 96% of them were found once. The leading ten clones occupy roughly 0.44% of the sample. CDR1 and CDR2 were assigned from the germline V gene (reference sequence) as LNHDA and SQIVND. The CDR3 runs 16 amino acids, cysteine and phenylalanine included. The kept DNA is CDR3 alone, 48 bases in frame from the first base. Compared with germline, V lacks 2 bases and J lacks 5 bases; bases without a gene match: 6.

Recombination joined TRBV19 with TRBJ1-5; TRBD1 agrees with 10 junctional bases. Source: peripheral blood, taken after pregnancy. The TCR originated in a female donor with multiple sclerosis, enrolled in a pregnancy study. At the DNA level, the sequence is TGTGCCAGTAGTATACTAGGACAGGGGGATCATCAGCCCCAGCATTTT. Its product reads: CASSILGQGDHQPQHF.